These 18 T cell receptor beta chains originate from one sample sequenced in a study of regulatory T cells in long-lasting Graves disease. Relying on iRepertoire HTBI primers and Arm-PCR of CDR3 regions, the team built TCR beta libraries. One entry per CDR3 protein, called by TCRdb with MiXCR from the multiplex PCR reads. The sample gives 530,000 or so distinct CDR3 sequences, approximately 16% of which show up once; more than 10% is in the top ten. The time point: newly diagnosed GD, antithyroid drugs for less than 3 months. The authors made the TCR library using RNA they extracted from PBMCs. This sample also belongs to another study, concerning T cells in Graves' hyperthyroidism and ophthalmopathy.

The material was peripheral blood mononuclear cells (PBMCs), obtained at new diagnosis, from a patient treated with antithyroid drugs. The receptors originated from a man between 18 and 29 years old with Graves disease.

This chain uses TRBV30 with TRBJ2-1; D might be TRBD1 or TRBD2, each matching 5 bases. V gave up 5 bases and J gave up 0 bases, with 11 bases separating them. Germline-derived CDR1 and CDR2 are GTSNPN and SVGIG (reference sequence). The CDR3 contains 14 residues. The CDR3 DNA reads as TGTGCCTGGGTAGGGACGACCTCCTACAATGAGCAGTTCTTC. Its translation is CAWVGTTSYNEQFF.

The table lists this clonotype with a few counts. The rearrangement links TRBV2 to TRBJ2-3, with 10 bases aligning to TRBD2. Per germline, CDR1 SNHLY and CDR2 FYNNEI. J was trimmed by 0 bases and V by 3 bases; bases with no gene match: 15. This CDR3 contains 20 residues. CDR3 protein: CASSDPTELWTSGSTDTQYF. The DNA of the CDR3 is TGTGCCAGCAGTGACCCGACTGAATTATGGACTAGCGGTAGCACAGATACGCAGTATTTT.

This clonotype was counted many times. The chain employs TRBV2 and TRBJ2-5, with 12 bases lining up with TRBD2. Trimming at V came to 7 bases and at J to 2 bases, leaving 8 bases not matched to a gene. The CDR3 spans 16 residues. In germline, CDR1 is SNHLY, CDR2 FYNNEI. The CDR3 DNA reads TGTGCCAGCACCGATAGGACTAGCGGGATACAAGAGACCCAGTACTTC. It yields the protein CASTDRTSGIQETQYF.

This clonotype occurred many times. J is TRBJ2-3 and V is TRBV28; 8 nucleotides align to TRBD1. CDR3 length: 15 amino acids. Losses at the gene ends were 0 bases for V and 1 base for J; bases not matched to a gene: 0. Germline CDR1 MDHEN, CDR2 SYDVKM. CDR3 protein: CASSLWTGGTDTQYF. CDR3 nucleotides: TGTGCCAGCAGTTTATGGACAGGGGGCACAGATACGCAGTATTTT.

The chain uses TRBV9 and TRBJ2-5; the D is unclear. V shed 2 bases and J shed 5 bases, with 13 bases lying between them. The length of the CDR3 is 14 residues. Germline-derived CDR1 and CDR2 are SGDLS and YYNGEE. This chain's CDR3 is CASSVDLRPETQYF. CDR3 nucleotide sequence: TGTGCCAGCAGCGTGGACCTTCGGCCCGAGACCCAGTACTTC.

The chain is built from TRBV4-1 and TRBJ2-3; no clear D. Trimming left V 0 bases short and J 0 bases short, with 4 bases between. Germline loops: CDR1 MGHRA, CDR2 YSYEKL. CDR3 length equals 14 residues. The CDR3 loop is CASSQDSSTDTQYF. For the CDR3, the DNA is TGCGCCAGCAGCCAAGATAGTAGCACAGATACGCAGTATTTT.

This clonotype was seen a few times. CDR3 sequence reads: CASSFVGGSGNTIYF. The CDR3 DNA sequence: TGTGCCAGCAGTTTTGTAGGGGGCTCTGGAAACACCATATATTTT. The chain carries TRBV28 and TRBJ1-3; possible D gene TRBD1, 6 bases. Germline V lookup: CDR1 MDHEN, CDR2 SYDVKM. The CDR3 length is 15 residues. Trimming left V 3 bases short and J 0 bases short, with 9 bases between.

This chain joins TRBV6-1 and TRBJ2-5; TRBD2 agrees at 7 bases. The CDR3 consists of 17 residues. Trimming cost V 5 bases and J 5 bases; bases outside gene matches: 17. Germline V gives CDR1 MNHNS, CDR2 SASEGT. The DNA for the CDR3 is TGTGCCAGCAGTCCCTACTCGAACGGGGAGGGGCCGGAGACCCAGTACTTC. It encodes CASSPYSNGEGPETQYF.

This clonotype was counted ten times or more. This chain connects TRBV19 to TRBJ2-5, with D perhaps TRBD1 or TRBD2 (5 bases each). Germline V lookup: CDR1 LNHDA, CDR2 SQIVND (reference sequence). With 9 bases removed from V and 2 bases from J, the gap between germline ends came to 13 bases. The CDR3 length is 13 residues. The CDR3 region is CASSRDLQETQYF. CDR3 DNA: TGTGCCAGCAGCCGGGACCTTCAAGAGACCCAGTACTTC.

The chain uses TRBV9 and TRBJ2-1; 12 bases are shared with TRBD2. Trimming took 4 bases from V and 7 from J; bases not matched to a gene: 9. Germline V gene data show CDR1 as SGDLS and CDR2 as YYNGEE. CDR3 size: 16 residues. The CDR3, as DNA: TGTGCCAGCAGCCTCGCGGGACTAGCGGGTTTAAATGAGCAGTTCTTC. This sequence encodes CASSLAGLAGLNEQFF.

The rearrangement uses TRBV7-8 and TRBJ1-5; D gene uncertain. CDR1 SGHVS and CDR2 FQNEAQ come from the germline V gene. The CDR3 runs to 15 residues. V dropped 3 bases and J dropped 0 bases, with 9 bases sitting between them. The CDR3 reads CASSFMKYSNQPQHF. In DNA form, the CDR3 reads TGTGCCAGCAGCTTTATGAAGTATAGCAATCAGCCCCAGCATTTT.

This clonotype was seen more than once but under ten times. This CDR3 is CASSEGTSGRWYEQYF. DNA of the CDR3: TGCGCCAGCAGTGAGGGGACTAGCGGGAGATGGTACGAGCAGTACTTC. The V gene is TRBV10-1, the J gene TRBJ2-7; the match to TRBD2 covers 14 bases. The germline CDR1 and CDR2 sequences are WNHNN and SYGVQD (reference sequence). V lost 2 bases to trimming and J lost 4 bases; unmatched junction nucleotides: 4. CDR3 length: 16 amino acids.

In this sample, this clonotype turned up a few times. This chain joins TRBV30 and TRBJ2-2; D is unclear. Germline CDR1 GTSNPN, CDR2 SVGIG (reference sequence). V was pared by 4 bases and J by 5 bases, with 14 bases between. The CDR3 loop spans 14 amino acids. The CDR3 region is CAWNPQTFTGELFF. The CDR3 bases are TGTGCCTGGAATCCCCAGACCTTTACCGGGGAGCTGTTTTTT.

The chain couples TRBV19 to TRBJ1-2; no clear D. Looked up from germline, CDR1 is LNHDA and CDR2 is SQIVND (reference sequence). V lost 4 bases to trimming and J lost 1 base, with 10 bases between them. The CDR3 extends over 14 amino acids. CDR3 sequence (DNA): TGTGCCAGTAGTAACAGTCAATATAACTATGGCTACACCTTC. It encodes CASSNSQYNYGYTF.

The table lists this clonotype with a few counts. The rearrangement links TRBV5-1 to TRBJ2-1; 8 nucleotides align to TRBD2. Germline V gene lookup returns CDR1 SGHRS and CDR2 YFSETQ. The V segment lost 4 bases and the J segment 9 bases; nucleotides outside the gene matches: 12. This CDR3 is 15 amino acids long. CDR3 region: CASSLGTSSPREQFF. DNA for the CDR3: TGCGCCAGCAGCCTTGGGACTAGTTCACCCCGTGAGCAGTTCTTC.

DNA for the CDR3: TGTGCCTCTACTGATCGCGAGGCGAGCTACGAGCAGTACTTC. Its translation: CASTDREASYEQYF. This sequence joins TRBV30 and TRBJ2-7; the D is unclear. The CDR3 has 14 residues. The germline V and J ends were trimmed by 7 bases and 3 bases, with 19 bases remaining between them. Germline-derived CDR1 and CDR2 are GTSNPN and SVGIG (reference sequence).

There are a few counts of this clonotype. The CDR3 is CASSFPGTGGTDTQYF. CDR3 nucleotides: TGCGCCAGCAGCTTCCCTGGGACAGGGGGTACAGATACGCAGTATTTT. The chain links TRBV5-1 to TRBJ2-3; TRBD1 agrees at 11 bases. CDR1 is SGHRS, CDR2 YFSETQ, per germline. The length of the CDR3 is 16 residues. V lost 2 bases to trimming and J lost 3 bases; unmatched junction nucleotides: 5.

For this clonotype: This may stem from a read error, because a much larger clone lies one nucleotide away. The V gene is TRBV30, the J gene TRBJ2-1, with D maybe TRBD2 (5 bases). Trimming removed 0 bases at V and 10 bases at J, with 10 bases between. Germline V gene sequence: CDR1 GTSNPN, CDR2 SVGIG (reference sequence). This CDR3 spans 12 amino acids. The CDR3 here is CAWSVGGYEQFF. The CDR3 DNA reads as TGTGCCTGGAGTGTTGGAGGATACGAGCAGTTCTTC.